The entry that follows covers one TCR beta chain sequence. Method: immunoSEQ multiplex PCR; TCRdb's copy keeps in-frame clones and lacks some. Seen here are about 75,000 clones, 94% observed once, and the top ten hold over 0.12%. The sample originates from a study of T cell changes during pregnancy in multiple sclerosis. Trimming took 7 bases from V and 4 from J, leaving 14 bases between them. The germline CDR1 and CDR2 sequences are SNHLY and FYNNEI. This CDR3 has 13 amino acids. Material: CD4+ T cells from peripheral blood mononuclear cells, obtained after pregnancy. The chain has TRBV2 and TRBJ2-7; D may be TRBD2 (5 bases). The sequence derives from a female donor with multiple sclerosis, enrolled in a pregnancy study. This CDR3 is CASTSPPGYEQYF. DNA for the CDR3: TGTGCCAGCACCAGCCCCCCGGGGTACGAGCAGTACTTC.